This T cell receptor beta chain was identified during a study of blood T cell repertoires in COVID-19. About the study: T cells, B-cell-depleted T cells, or PBMCs provided the cDNA or gDNA that served as material.

Germline V CDR1 and CDR2: KGHSH, LQKENI. Trimming stripped 3 bases from V and 4 bases from J, with 7 bases between. This CDR3 comprises 13 residues. Authors' analysis steps: Estimates of nucleated cell counts were drawn from the amplification of reference gene primers. Sequencing used immunoSEQ multiplex PCR; TCRdb keeps in-frame clones, though not all of them. V and J calls and clone size follow that table, whereas D and trimming were derived from the DNA. The data contain some 130,000 clones, roughly 80% of them seen just once; the ten biggest clones take up 17%. The TCR originated in a woman older than 75 with acute or convalescent COVID-19. The V and J genes are TRBV18 and TRBJ1-5; D unresolved. The specimen sequenced was peripheral blood. The CDR3 DNA reads TGTGCCAGCTCACCTTCAACTAATCAGCCCCAGCATTTT. Encoded protein: CASSPSTNQPQHF.